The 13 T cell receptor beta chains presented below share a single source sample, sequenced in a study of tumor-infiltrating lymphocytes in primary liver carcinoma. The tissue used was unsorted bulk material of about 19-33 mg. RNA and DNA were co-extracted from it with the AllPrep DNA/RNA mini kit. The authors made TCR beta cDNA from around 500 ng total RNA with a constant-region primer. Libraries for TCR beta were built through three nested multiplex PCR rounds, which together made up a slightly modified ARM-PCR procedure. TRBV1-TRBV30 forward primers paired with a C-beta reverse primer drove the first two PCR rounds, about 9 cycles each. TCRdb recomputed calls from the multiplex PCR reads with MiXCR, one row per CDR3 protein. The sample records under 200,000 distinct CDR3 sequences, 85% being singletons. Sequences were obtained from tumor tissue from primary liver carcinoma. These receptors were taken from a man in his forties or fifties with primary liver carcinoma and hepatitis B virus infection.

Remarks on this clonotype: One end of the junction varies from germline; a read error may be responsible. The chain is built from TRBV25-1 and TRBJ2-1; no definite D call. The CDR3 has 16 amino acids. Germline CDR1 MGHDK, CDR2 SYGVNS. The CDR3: CANSDSGKGLYNEQFF. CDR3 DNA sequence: TGTGCCAACAGTGATTCCGGAAAAGGGCTTTACAATGAGCAGTTCTTC.

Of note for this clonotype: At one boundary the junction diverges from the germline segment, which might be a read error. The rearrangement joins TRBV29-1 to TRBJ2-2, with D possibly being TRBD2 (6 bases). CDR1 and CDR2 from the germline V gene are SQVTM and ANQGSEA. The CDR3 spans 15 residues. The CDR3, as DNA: TGCAGCGTTGGGACTACCGCGGTGAACATCGGGGAGCTGTTTTTT. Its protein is CSVGTTAVNIGELFF.

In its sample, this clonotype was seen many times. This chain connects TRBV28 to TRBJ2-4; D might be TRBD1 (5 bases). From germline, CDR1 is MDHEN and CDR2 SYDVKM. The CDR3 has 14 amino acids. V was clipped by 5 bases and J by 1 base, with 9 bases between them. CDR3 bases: TGTGCCAGCAGTGGGGCGGTGGCCAAAAACATTCAGTACTTC. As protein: CASSGAVAKNIQYF.

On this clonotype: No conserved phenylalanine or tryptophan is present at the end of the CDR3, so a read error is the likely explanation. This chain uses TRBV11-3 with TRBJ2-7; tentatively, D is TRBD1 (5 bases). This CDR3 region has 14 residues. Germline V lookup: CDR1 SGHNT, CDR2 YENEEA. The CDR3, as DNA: TGTTCCATCAGCTCTAACAGGAACTCCTATGAGCAGTACCTC. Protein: CSISSNRNSYEQYL.

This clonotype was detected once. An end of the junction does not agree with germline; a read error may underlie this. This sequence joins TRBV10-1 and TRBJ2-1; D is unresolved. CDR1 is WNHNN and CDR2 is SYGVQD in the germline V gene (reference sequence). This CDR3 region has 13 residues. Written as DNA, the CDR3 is TGCGCCAGCAGTGTTGAACTTTACAATGGGCAGTTCTTC. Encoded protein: CASSVELYNGQFF.

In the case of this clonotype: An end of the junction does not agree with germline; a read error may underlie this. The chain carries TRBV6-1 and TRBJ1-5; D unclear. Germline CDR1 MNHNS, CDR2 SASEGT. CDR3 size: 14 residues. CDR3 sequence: CASSEAKGKAPQHF. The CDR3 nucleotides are TGTGCCAGTAGTGAGGCGAAGGGAAAGGCGCCCCAGCATTTT.

The CDR3 sequence is CASSLRLAGSGLQETQFF. In DNA, the CDR3 is TGTGCCAGCTCACTAAGACTAGCGGGATCGGGGCTTCAAGAGACTCAGTTCTTC. This chain joins TRBV18 and TRBJ2-5; 11 bases map to TRBD2. TRBJ2-1 explains the end of the DNA better; the J call may be wrong. The CDR3 spans 18 residues. Germline V gene sequence: CDR1 KGHSH, CDR2 LQKENI.

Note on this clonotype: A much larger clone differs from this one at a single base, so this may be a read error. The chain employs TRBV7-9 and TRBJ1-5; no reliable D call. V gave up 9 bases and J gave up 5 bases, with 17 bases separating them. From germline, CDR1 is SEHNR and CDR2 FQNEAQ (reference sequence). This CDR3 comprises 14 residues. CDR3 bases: TGTGCCAGTCAGGTCAGAGGGAACTATCAGCCCCAGCATTTT. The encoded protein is CASQVRGNYQPQHF.

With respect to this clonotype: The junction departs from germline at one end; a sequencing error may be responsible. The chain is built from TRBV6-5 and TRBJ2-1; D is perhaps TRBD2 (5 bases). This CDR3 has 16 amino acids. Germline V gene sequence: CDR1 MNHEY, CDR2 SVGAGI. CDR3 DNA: TGTGCCAGCAGTTCGAAGCGAGCGGAGACCTACAATGAGCAGTTTTTC. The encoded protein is CASSSKRAETYNEQFF.

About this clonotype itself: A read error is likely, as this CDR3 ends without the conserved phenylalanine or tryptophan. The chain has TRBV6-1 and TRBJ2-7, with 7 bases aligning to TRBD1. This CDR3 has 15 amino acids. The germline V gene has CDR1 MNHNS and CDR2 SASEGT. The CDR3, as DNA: TGTGCCAGCATTGAAGGAGAGGGGGCTTTCTACGAGCAGTACCTC. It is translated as CASIEGEGAFYEQYL.

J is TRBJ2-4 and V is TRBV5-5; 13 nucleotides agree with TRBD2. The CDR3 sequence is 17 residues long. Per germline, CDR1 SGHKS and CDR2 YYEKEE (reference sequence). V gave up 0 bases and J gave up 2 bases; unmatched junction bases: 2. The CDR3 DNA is TGTGCCAGCAGCTTGGAAGGGACTAGCGGGACCAAAAACATTCAGTACTTC. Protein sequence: CASSLEGTSGTKNIQYF.

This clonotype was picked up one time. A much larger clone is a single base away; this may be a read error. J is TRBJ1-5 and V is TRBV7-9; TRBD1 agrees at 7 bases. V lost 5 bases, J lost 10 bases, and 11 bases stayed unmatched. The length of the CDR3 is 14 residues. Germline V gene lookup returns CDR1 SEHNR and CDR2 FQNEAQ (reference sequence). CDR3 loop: CASSDTGDYNPQHF. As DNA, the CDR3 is TGTGCCAGCAGCGACACAGGGGACTATAATCCCCAGCATTTT.

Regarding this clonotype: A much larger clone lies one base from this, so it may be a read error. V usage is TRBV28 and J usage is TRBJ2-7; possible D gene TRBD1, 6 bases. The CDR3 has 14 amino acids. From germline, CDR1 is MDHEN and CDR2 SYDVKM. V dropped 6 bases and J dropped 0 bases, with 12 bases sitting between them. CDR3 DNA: TGTGCCAGCAGGACAGGTAAAAACTCCTACGAGCAGTACTTC. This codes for CASRTGKNSYEQYF.